The 5 T cell receptor beta chains below all came from one sample that was sequenced in a study of cytomegalovirus exposure and HLA in healthy donors. Use of 60 Vbeta and 13 Jbeta primers characterized the PCR. Assay: immunoSEQ multiplex PCR; the TCRdb copy retains only in-frame clones and omits some. The profile covers approximately 100,000 clones, with around 75% appearing a single time and 2.8% taken by the ten largest. The specimen sequenced was PBMCs. These receptors were taken from a female donor in good health and CMV-seronegative.

This sequence joins TRBV30 and TRBJ2-3; 14 bases line up with TRBD2. V lost 1 base to trimming and J lost 7 bases; unmatched junction nucleotides: 7. The CDR3 consists of 16 residues. Germline lookup yields CDR1 GTSNPN and CDR2 SVGIG (reference sequence). CDR3 in amino acids: CAWSGGTSGSSYTQYF. The CDR3 DNA sequence: TGTGCCTGGAGTGGGGGGACTAGCGGGAGTAGCTATACGCAGTATTTT.

The table lists this clone with a few counts. This chain uses TRBV29-1 with TRBJ2-1, with 8 bases aligning to TRBD2. There are 14 residues in the CDR3. The V and J ends lost 5 bases and 12 bases, in that order; junction bases with no gene match: 15. Germline CDR1 reads SQVTM; CDR2 reads ANQGSEA. CDR3 nucleotide sequence: TGCAGCGTTAAAGCGGGAGTTAACTTTCTAGGGCAGTTCTTC. Protein sequence: CSVKAGVNFLGQFF.

CDR3 DNA sequence: TGTGCCAGCAGTCCCCGGGGTATAAGCTACGAGCAGTACTTC. Translated: CASSPRGISYEQYF. J is TRBJ2-7 and V is TRBV6-1; D might be TRBD2 (5 bases). CDR3 length: 14 residues. V lost 5 bases and J 3 bases, leaving 14 bases between the germline ends. CDR1 is MNHNS, CDR2 SASEGT, per germline.

This rearrangement joins TRBV7-9 to TRBJ2-7; 10 bases fit TRBD2. CDR1 and CDR2 (germline): SEHNR, FQNEAQ (reference sequence). The CDR3 runs 15 residues. V lost 4 bases and J lost 3; bases outside the gene matches: 6. In nucleotides, the CDR3 is TGTGCCAGCAGCTCTAGCGGGAGACCCTACTACGAGCAGTACTTC. Its protein product is CASSSSGRPYYEQYF. The whole variable domain, filled in from reference TRBV7-9 and TRBJ2-7, reads DTGVSQNPRHKITKRGQNVTFRCDPISEHNRLYWYRQTLGQGPEFLTYFQNEAQLEKSRLLSDRFSAERPKGSFSTLEIQRTEQGDSAMYLCASSSSGRPYYEQYFGPGTRLTVT.

This clone was detected only a few times. The rearrangement links TRBV18 to TRBJ1-1; D is undetermined. Trimming cost V 4 bases and J 3 bases, with 9 bases left between them. This CDR3 region has 13 residues. In germline, CDR1 is KGHSH, CDR2 LQKENI. The CDR3, as DNA: TGTGCCAGCTCACGGAGTGGCGACACTGAAGCTTTCTTT. This sequence encodes CASSRSGDTEAFF.